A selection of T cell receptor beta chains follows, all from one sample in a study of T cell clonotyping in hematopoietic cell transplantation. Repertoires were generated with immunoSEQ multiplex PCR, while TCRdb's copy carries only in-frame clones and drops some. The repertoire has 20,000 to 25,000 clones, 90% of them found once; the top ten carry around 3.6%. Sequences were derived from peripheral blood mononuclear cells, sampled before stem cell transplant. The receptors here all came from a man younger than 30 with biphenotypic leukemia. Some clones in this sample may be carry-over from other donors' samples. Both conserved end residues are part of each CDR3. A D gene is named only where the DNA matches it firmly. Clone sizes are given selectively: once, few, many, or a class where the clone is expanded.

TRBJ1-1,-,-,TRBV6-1,CASSGQQGNTEAFF,TGTGCCAGCAGTGGCCAACAGGGGAACACTGAAGCTTTCTTT
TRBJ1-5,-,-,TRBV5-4,CASSRTGTNQPQHF,TGTGCCAGCAGCCGCACAGGGACTAATCAGCCCCAGCATTTT
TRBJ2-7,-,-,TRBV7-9,CASSVALSYEQYF,TGTGCCAGCAGCGTCGCTCTCTCCTACGAGCAGTACTTC
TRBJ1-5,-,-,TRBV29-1,CSVAEGNQPQHF,TGCAGCGTTGCGGAGGGCAATCAGCCCCAGCATTTT
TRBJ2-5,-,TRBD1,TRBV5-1,CASRDRGTQETQYF,TGCGCCAGCCGGGACAGGGGTACCCAAGAGACCCAGTACTTC
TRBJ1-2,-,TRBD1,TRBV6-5,CASSYSMTGNYGYTF,TGTGCCAGCAGTTACTCCATGACAGGGAACTATGGCTACACCTTC
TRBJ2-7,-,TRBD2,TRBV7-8,CASSSGLAETYEQYF,TGTGCCAGCAGCTCTGGACTAGCGGAAACATACGAGCAGTACTTC
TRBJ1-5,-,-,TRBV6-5,CASSYRTPSDRPQHF,TGTGCCAGCAGTTACCGGACACCTTCTGACCGGCCCCAGCATTTT
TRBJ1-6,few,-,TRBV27,CASSTDIQPLHF,TGTGCCAGCAGTACGGACATCCAACCCCTCCACTTT
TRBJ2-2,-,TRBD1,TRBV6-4,CASRQDRGGTGELFF,TGTGCCAGCAGACAAGACAGGGGAGGCACCGGGGAGCTGTTTTTT
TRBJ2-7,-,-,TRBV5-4,CASSLAGEGSYEQYF,TGTGCCAGCAGCTTGGCCGGAGAGGGAAGCTACGAGCAGTACTTC
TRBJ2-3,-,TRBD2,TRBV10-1,CASSESPREGRDTQYF,TGCGCCAGCAGTGAGTCGCCCCGGGAGGGCCGGGATACGCAGTATTTT
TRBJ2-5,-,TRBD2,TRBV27,CASSPGTSGRETQYF,TGTGCCAGCAGTCCTGGGACTAGCGGGAGGGAGACCCAGTACTTC
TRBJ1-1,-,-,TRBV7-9,CASSKYDRFEAFF,TGTGCCAGCAGCAAGTATGACAGGTTTGAAGCTTTCTTT
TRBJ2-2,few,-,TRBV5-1,CASSKGSNTGELFF,TGCGCCAGCAGCAAAGGTAGCAACACCGGGGAGCTGTTTTTT
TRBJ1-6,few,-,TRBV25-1,CASSESGDSPLHF,TGTGCCAGCAGTGAATCGGGGGATTCACCCCTCCACTTT
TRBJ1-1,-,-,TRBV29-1,CSVVSNREEAFF,TGCAGCGTTGTTTCTAACAGGGAGGAAGCTTTCTTT
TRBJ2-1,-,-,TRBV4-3,CASSQDLKGYSSYNEQFF,TGCGCCAGCAGCCAAGATCTTAAGGGCTACAGCTCCTACAATGAGCAGTTCTTC
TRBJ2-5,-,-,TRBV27,CASSLGLQETQYF,TGTGCCAGCAGTTTAGGACTCCAAGAGACCCAGTACTTC
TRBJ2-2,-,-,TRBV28,CASSLLARNTGELFF,TGTGCCAGCAGCCTTCTAGCGCGAAACACCGGGGAGCTGTTTTTT
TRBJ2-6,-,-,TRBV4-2,CASSQDAGAGANVLTF,TGTGCCAGCAGCCAAGACGCAGGGGCTGGGGCCAACGTCCTGACTTTC
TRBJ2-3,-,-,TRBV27,CASRRDNTDTQYF,TGTGCCAGCAGGCGGGACAACACAGATACGCAGTATTTT
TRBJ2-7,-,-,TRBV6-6,CASSYALQDLAGEQYF,TGTGCCAGCAGTTACGCCCTCCAGGACTTGGCGGGGGAGCAGTACTTC
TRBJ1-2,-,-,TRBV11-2,CASSLSDDAGYTF,TGTGCCAGCAGCTTATCAGACGACGCCGGCTACACCTTC
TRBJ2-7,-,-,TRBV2,CASTMNEVEQYF,TGTGCCAGCACAATGAATGAGGTCGAGCAGTACTTC
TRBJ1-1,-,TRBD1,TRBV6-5,CASSLQGDTEAFF,TGTGCCAGCAGCCTCCAGGGGGACACTGAAGCTTTCTTT
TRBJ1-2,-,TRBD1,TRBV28,CASSGTGVIGGYTF,TGTGCCAGCAGCGGGACAGGGGTTATCGGTGGCTACACCTTC